Listed below are T cell receptor beta chains from one sample, sequenced in a study of T-cell memory formation after mild COVID-19. A single record per CDR3 protein comes from TCRdb applying MiXCR to the 5' RACE reads. The repertoire includes under 300,000 distinct CDR3 sequences, 15% to 20% of them detected once, and roughly 23% sits in the top ten. Input material: PBMCs or a T cell subset sorted from them (not recorded which). These receptors all come from a man between 18 and 29 years old who had mild COVID-19 (a few samples of this study predate the infection). Cell type and time point are not known. The CDR3 runs from the conserved cysteine through the conserved F or W. The order of the fields is D gene, clone size, V gene, J gene, CDR3 DNA, CDR3 protein. D genes are given only for firm matches. Some rows mark clone size as missing; the rest say once, few, many or name a class of expanded clone.

.	.	TRBV7-2	TRBJ1-1	TGTGCCAGCAGCTTATCAGCCAGGGGTGAAGCTTTCTTT	CASSLSARGEAFF
.	.	TRBV5-1	TRBJ1-1	TGCGCCAGCAGCCCAGGGTGGGTCCGCGAAGCTTTCTTT	CASSPGWVREAFF
.	many	TRBV5-1	TRBJ2-3	TGCGCCAGCATGAGGGGCCCTAGCACAGATACGCAGTATTTT	CASMRGPSTDTQYF
TRBD2	few	TRBV6-2/TRBV6-3	TRBJ2-1	TGTGCCAGCGGACGGGGGGGCCTTTTAGTCCGGTTCTTC	CASGRGGLLVRFF
.	.	TRBV7-2	TRBJ2-1	TGTGCCAGCAGCTTAGTCCCGGGGGATGAGCAGTTCTTC	CASSLVPGDEQFF
TRBD1	.	TRBV15	TRBJ1-5	TGTGCCACCAGCACAACCAAGGGGGCAGGTCAGCCCCAGCATTTT	CATSTTKGAGQPQHF
TRBD2	.	TRBV6-2/TRBV6-3	TRBJ2-7	TGTGCCAGCAGTTACGCAGACGGGAGGGTCGAGCAGTACTTC	CASSYADGRVEQYF
TRBD1	many	TRBV10-3	TRBJ2-2	TGTGCCATCAGTGAGTCCCAACAGGGGACCGGGGAGCTGTTTTTT	CAISESQQGTGELFF
.	.	TRBV19	TRBJ1-1	TGTGCCAGTAGTATAGATTGGAGGAGTAACACTGAAGCTTTCTTT	CASSIDWRSNTEAFF
TRBD1	many	TRBV12-3/TRBV12-4	TRBJ2-3	TGTGCCAGCAGTTTAGACAGGGGGCACACAGATACGCAGTATTTT	CASSLDRGHTDTQYF
.	few	TRBV19	TRBJ2-3	TGTGCCAGTAGTGACCGGACAAGAGATACGCAGTATTTT	CASSDRTRDTQYF
TRBD2	.	TRBV20-1	TRBJ2-1	TGCAGTGCTAGACGTCATAGCGGGGGCGAGCAGTTCTTC	CSARRHSGGEQFF
TRBD1	.	TRBV7-2	TRBJ2-5	TGTGCCAGCAGCCGGACAGGGCATGAGACCCAGTACTTC	CASSRTGHETQYF
.	.	TRBV12-3/TRBV12-4	TRBJ1-5	TGTGCCAGCAGTTTAGCGCTCGGGGGCGGTTATCAGCCCCAGCATTTT	CASSLALGGGYQPQHF
TRBD1	.	TRBV10-3	TRBJ2-1	TGTGCCATCAGTGAGTCGAGGACAGGGCTATACAATGAGCAGTTCTTC	CAISESRTGLYNEQFF
TRBD1	few	TRBV5-1	TRBJ2-1	TGCGCCAGCAGCGAAGGGGGCTGGGGGCACAATGAGCAGTTCTTC	CASSEGGWGHNEQFF
.	.	TRBV4-1	TRBJ2-5	TGCGCCAGCAGCCAGTCCAGGGAGAAAGAGACCCAGTACTTC	CASSQSREKETQYF
TRBD1	.	TRBV7-9	TRBJ1-6	TGTGCCAGCAGGGACAGGGCCACCCTTAATTCACCCCTCCACTTT	CASRDRATLNSPLHF
.	.	TRBV5-5	TRBJ1-4	TGTGCCAGCAGCTTGCAGCATCTTGAAAAACTGTTTTTT	CASSLQHLEKLFF
.	.	TRBV20-1	TRBJ1-3	TGCAGTGCTAGGGTCCACCCTGGAAACACCATATATTTT	CSARVHPGNTIYF
.	few	TRBV5-1	TRBJ2-5	TGCGCCAGCAGCACCAGGGCCCAAGAGACCCAGTACTTC	CASSTRAQETQYF
.	few	TRBV5-1	TRBJ1-1	TGCGCCAGCAGCCCGACAGGAATGAACAATGAAGCTTTCTTT	CASSPTGMNNEAFF
TRBD1	.	TRBV6-2/TRBV6-3	TRBJ1-6	TGTGCCAGCTCACTCGGGACAGGGGGCGCGGAGAATTCACCCCTCCACTTT	CASSLGTGGAENSPLHF
.	few	TRBV7-2	TRBJ2-7	TGTGCCAGCAGCCACGCCTCCTACGAGCAGTACTTC	CASSHASYEQYF
.	once	TRBV12-5	TRBJ2-7	TGTGCTAGTGGTTTGGTTAAAGGCGAGCAGTACTTC	CASGLVKGEQYF
TRBD1	.	TRBV6-2/TRBV6-3	TRBJ1-1	TGTGCCAGCAGATCCCGACAGGGAGAACTGAACACTGAAGCTTTCTTT	CASRSRQGELNTEAFF
.	.	TRBV5-4	TRBJ2-5	TGTGCCAGCAGCTTGATCCCAGCGAGACAAGAGACCCAGTACTTC	CASSLIPARQETQYF
.	.	TRBV6-2/TRBV6-3	TRBJ1-1	TGTGCCAGCAGTTACGGCGTCGGGCGCAGTTCCATGAACACTGAAGCTTTCTTT	CASSYGVGRSSMNTEAFF